These 8 T cell receptor beta chains were sequenced from one sample in a study of blood T cell repertoires in COVID-19 (dated by TCRdb to the early 2020s). The library was generated by the immunoSEQ multiplex PCR assay. TCRdb provides this immuneACCESS table in a form limited to in-frame rearrangements. Some clones are lacking; in checked studies, under half of them reflect an unresolved V gene, and why the rest are absent is not known. The sample has 40,000 to 45,000 clones on record, approximately 87% of them singletons. The top ten constitute 3% to 4.5% of the sample. Sample: peripheral blood. The source of these receptors is a man between 35 and 55 years old with COVID-19, enrolled during active disease.

This clone came up once. The CDR3 loop reads CASSFDSGRAGDTQYF. CDR3 bases: TGTGCCAGCAGCTTTGATAGCGGGAGGGCTGGAGATACGCAGTATTTT. This chain joins TRBV7-9 and TRBJ2-3, with TRBD2 matching over 11 bases. Germline loops: CDR1 SEHNR, CDR2 FQNEAQ (reference sequence). The junction had 7 bases not matched to a gene; V was cut back by 3 bases and J by 5 bases. The CDR3 spans 16 residues.

The chain is built from TRBV5-6 and TRBJ2-3; D is perhaps TRBD2 (6 bases). The V end was cut by 4 bases, the J end by 6 bases, with 15 bases between. The CDR3 length is 14 residues. CDR1 is SGHDT and CDR2 is YYEEEE in the germline V gene. CDR3 sequence reads: CASSLIRGGDTQYF. CDR3 DNA sequence: TGTGCCAGCAGCCTCATTAGAGGAGGGGATACGCAGTATTTT. Variable domain in full (rest from reference TRBV5-6 and TRBJ2-3): DAGVTQSPTHLIKTRGQQVTLRCSPKSGHDTVSWYQQALGQGPQFIFQYYEEEERQRGNFPDRFSGHQFPNYSSELNVNALLLGDSALYLCASSLIRGGDTQYFGPGTRLTVL.

The genes are TRBV7-9 and TRBJ2-5; D is ambiguous. The V end lost 0 bases, the J end lost 2 bases, and 7 bases lay between the germline ends. In germline, CDR1 is SEHNR, CDR2 FQNEAQ (reference sequence). The CDR3 spans 14 residues. CDR3 coding DNA: TGTGCCAGCAGCTTAGCGTCCACTCAAGAGACCCAGTACTTC. Amino acid sequence: CASSLASTQETQYF.

This CDR3 reads CASSLGYGTGKSNQPQHF. DNA for the CDR3: TGTGCCAGCAGCTTAGGATACGGGACAGGGAAGAGCAATCAGCCCCAGCATTTT. The chain is built from TRBV7-9 and TRBJ1-5, with TRBD1 matching over 9 bases. The germline V gene encodes CDR1 SEHNR and CDR2 FQNEAQ (reference sequence). After removal of 1 base from V and 1 base from J, the junction contained 8 bases not matched to a gene. This CDR3 has 18 residues.

The CDR3 region is CASSLGGANNYGYTF. The CDR3, as DNA: TGTGCCAGCAGCTTGGGAGGAGCTAATAACTATGGCTACACCTTC. The chain combines TRBV5-5 with TRBJ1-2; D uncertain. The CDR3 is 15 residues long. The V end was cut by 0 bases, the J end by 1 base, with 10 bases between. Germline V gene sequence: CDR1 SGHKS, CDR2 YYEKEE (reference sequence).

This chain uses TRBV5-1 with TRBJ2-2, with D possibly matching TRBD2 (5 bases). V was trimmed by 6 bases and J by 0 bases, leaving 12 bases between them. The germline CDR1 and CDR2 sequences are SGHRS and YFSETQ. The CDR3 loop spans 15 amino acids. The CDR3 DNA is TGCGCCAGCACCCAGCGGAACGCGAACACCGGGGAGCTGTTTTTT. Translation gives CASTQRNANTGELFF.

The rearrangement links TRBV5-4 to TRBJ2-7; possibly TRBD2 for D (5 bases). The V gene's germline CDR1 is SGHNT and CDR2 YYREEE (reference sequence). V was clipped by 4 bases and J by 1 base, with 21 bases between them. The CDR3 length is 17 residues. The CDR3 region has the DNA TGTGCCAGCAGCCCCCTGGACTCGAACCCGGGATCCTACGAGCAGTACTTC. This translates into CASSPLDSNPGSYEQYF.

This chain joins TRBV28 and TRBJ2-7, with TRBD1 matching 9 bases. V dropped 1 base and J dropped 0; count of bases not matched to a gene: 13. The CDR3 covers 19 residues. Per germline, CDR1 MDHEN and CDR2 SYDVKM. CDR3 amino acids: CASSLYPAGTGSLSYEQYF. CDR3 sequence (DNA): TGTGCCAGCAGTTTATACCCCGCCGGGACAGGGAGCCTCTCCTACGAGCAGTACTTC.